This is a list of T cell receptor beta chains from one sample in a study of blood T cell repertoires in COVID-19. Profiled with immunoSEQ multiplex PCR; TCRdb holds only in-frame clones, not every one. In the table there are roughly 400,000 clones, about nine tenths of which are singletons. Source material: PBMCs or T cells enriched from blood (not recorded which). These receptors all come from a man between 18 and 29 years old who had recovered from COVID-19. Each CDR3 is given with its conserved first and last residue. Each record gives: clone size, J gene, V gene, D gene, CDR3 DNA, CDR3 protein. D genes are given only for firm matches. A clone size is listed for some rows: how often the clone was seen (once, few, many), or a class if it is expanded.

NA,TRBJ2-7,TRBV2,NA,TGTGCCAGCAGGGTCCAGGGACTTATTATAACAGAGCAGTACTTC,CASRVQGLIITEQYF
few,TRBJ1-5,TRBV10-1,NA,TGCGCCAGCCTATTGTGGCCCCAGCATTTT,CASLLWPQHF
NA,TRBJ1-1,TRBV28,TRBD1,TGTGCCAGCAGTATAATATCAGGGGGGATGAACACTGAAGCTTTCTTT,CASSIISGGMNTEAFF
NA,TRBJ1-6,TRBV15,TRBD1,TGTGCCACCAGCAGAGACTCGACAGGGAAGTTCTATAATTCACCCCTCCACTTT,CATSRDSTGKFYNSPLHF
NA,TRBJ1-1,TRBV9,NA,TGTGCCAGCAGCGTAAGATCCGGGGGAGTAACTGAAGCTTTCTTT,CASSVRSGGVTEAFF
NA,TRBJ1-2,TRBV19,TRBD1,TGTGCCAGTAGTCAAGACAGGGACTATGGCTACACCTTC,CASSQDRDYGYTF
NA,TRBJ2-7,TRBV6-5,NA,TGTGCCAGCAGTCAGGGACTCTCCGAGCAGTACTTC,CASSQGLSEQYF
NA,TRBJ2-5,TRBV4-2,NA,TGTGCCAGCAGCGGAGGACAGTTGATTCAAGAGACCCAGTACTTC,CASSGGQLIQETQYF
NA,TRBJ1-5,TRBV5-1,NA,TGCGCCAGCAGCTTACTGGGAGGGGATCAGCCCCAGCATTTT,CASSLLGGDQPQHF
NA,TRBJ2-5,TRBV7-2,TRBD1,TGTGCCAGCAGCAGACAGCGGGACAGGGGGGAGACCCAGTACTTC,CASSRQRDRGETQYF
NA,TRBJ2-1,TRBV5-6,TRBD2,TGTGCCAGCACCGGTCTAGCGGGGGTAGACAATGAGCAGTTCTTC,CASTGLAGVDNEQFF
NA,TRBJ1-1,TRBV12-5,NA,TGTGCTAGTGCCACACCCGTTGAAGCTTTCTTT,CASATPVEAFF
NA,TRBJ2-5,TRBV3-1/TRBV3-2,TRBD2,TGTGCCAGCAGCCAACTAGCGGGAGGGCCGGGCGAGACCCAGTACTTC,CASSQLAGGPGETQYF
NA,TRBJ1-1,TRBV10-1,NA,TGCGCCAGCAGTGAGTGGGAGAGCACTGAAGCTTTCTTT,CASSEWESTEAFF
NA,TRBJ1-6,TRBV2,NA,TGTGCCAGCTGGGCGGGGGGCAATTCACCCCTCCACTTT,CASWAGGNSPLHF
NA,TRBJ2-1,TRBV5-1,NA,TGCGCCAGCAGAATCGGGACACACAATGAGCAGTTCTTC,CASRIGTHNEQFF
NA,TRBJ1-6,TRBV6-5,TRBD1,TGTGCCAGCAGCAGGGGGGAGAATTCACCCCTCCACTTT,CASSRGENSPLHF
NA,TRBJ2-1,TRBV2,TRBD1,TGTGCCAGCAGTACCTTAAGGGACAGGGCCCTATACAATGAGCAGTTCTTC,CASSTLRDRALYNEQFF
NA,TRBJ1-4,TRBV19,NA,TGTGCCAGTAGTATAGCCCCAGGGGCAGAAAAACTGTTTTTT,CASSIAPGAEKLFF
NA,TRBJ1-2,TRBV5-6,NA,TGTGCCAGCAGCTTGGGACAGTTAAACTATGGCTACACCTTC,CASSLGQLNYGYTF
few,TRBJ1-4,TRBV19,TRBD1,TGTGCCAGTAGGGGACAGGGAAATGAAAAACTGTTTTTT,CASRGQGNEKLFF
NA,TRBJ1-5,TRBV15,NA,TGTGCCACCAGCAGAGGCCGTCGGTCCGATCAGCCCCAGCATTTT,CATSRGRRSDQPQHF
NA,TRBJ1-2,TRBV27,NA,TGTGCCAGCAGTAGACGGGGAAGTAACTATGGCTACACCTTC,CASSRRGSNYGYTF
NA,TRBJ2-6,TRBV27,TRBD2,TGTGCCAGCAGGGGGGGGTTCTCTGGGGCCAACGTCCTGACTTTC,CASRGGFSGANVLTF
NA,TRBJ1-1,TRBV28,NA,TGTGCCAGCAGTTTTCGGTCTGACGTCGGGGTTGAGAACACTGAAGCTTTCTTT,CASSFRSDVGVENTEAFF